This T cell receptor beta chain came from a study of T cells in Graves' hyperthyroidism and ophthalmopathy. Whole-study results and caveats: Blood also contained most expanded thyroid clonotypes above 0.001. Separation of ophthalmopathy from stable hyperthyroidism was achieved by a 13 V-J model.

Amplified TCR beta CDR3 regions came from RNA transcripts. The TCR CDR3 first-round RT-PCR relied on the HTBI primer set. TCRdb re-called the multiplex PCR reads with MiXCR, one entry per CDR3 protein. The sample includes nearly 750,000 distinct CDR3 sequences, about a third of them seen just once. About this clonotype itself: Its cognate antigen is unknown.

A lack of ophthalmopathy progression within 18 months defined stable Graves' hyperthyroidism. It was uncontrolled infection, other autoimmune disease, pregnancy or lactation that excluded patients. The receptor's source is a woman in her forties with Graves' hyperthyroidism. Sequencing was performed on blood.

CDR3 protein: CASSPGTGVGLFF. The CDR3 DNA follows: TGTGCCAGCAGCCCAGGAACCGGGGTCGGACTGTTTTTT. The chain links TRBV7-9 to TRBJ1-4, with D uncertain. The CDR3 consists of 13 residues. Germline values: CDR1 SEHNR, CDR2 FQNEAQ (reference sequence). Trimming pared 5 bases from V and 13 bases from J, leaving 17 bases between.